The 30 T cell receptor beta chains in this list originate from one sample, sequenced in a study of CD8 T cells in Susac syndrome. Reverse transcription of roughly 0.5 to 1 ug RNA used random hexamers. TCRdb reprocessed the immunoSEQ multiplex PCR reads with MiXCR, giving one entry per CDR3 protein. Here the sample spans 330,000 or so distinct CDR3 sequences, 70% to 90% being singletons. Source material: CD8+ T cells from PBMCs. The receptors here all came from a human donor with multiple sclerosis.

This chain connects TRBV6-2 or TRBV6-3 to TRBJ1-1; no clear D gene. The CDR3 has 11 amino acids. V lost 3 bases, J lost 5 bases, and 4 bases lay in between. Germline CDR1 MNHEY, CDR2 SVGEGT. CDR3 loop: CASSYMTEAFF. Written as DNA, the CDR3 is TGTGCCAGCAGTTATATGACTGAAGCTTTCTTT.

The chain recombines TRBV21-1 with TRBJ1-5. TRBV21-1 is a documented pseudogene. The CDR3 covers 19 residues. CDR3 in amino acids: CASSKKSAGRNYSNQPQHF. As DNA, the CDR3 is TGTGCCAGCAGCAAAAAATCGGCAGGGAGAAATTATAGCAATCAGCCCCAGCATTTT.

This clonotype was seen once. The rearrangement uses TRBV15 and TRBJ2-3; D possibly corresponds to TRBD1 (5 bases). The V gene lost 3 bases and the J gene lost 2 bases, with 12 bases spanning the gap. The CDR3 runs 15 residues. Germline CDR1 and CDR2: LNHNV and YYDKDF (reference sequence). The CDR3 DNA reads TGTGCCACCAGCAGCGCTGGGGCTCCCACAGATACGCAGTATTTT. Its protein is CATSSAGAPTDTQYF. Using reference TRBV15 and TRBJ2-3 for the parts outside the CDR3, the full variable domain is DAMVIQNPRYQVTQFGKPVTLSCSQTLNHNVMYWYQQKSSQAPKLLFHYYDKDFNNEADTPDNFQSRRPNTSFCFLDIRSPGLGDTAMYLCATSSAGAPTDTQYFGPGTRLTVL.

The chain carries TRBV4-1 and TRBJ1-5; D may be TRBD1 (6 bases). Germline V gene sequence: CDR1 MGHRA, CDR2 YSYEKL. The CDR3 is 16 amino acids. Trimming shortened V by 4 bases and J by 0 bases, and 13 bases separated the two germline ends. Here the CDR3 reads CASSLGAGDSNQPQHF. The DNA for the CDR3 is TGCGCCAGCAGCCTGGGGGCTGGGGATAGCAATCAGCCCCAGCATTTT.

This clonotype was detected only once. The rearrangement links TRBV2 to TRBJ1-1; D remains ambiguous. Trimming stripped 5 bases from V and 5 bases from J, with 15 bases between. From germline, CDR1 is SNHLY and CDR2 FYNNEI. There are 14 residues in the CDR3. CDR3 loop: CASSPGRKSTEAFF. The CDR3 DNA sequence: TGTGCCAGCAGTCCCGGGCGTAAGAGTACTGAAGCTTTCTTT.

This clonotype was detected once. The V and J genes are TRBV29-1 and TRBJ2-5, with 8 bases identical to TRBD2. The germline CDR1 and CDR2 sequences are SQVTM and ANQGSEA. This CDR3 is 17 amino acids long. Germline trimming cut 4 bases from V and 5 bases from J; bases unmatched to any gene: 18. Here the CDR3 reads CSVGGSLGSGNAETQYF. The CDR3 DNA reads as TGCAGCGTTGGAGGGTCCCTAGGTAGCGGGAATGCGGAGACCCAGTACTTC.

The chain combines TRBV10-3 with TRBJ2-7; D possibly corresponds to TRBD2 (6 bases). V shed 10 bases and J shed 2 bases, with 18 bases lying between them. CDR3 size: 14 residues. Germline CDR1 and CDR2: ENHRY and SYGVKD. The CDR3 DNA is TGTGCCACCCAAGGCAGTAGCGGCACCTACGAGCAGTACTTC. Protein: CATQGSSGTYEQYF.

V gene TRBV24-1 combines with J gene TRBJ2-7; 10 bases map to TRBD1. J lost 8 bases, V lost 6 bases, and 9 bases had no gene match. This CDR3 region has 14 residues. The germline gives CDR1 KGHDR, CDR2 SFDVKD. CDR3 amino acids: CATSKTGTGVKQYF. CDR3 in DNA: TGTGCCACCAGTAAAACCGGGACAGGGGTTAAGCAGTACTTC.

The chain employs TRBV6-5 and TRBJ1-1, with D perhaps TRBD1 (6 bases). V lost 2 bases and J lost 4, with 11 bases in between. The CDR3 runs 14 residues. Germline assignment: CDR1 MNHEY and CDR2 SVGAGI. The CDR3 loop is CASSYAQGITEAFF. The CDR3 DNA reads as TGTGCCAGCAGTTACGCGCAGGGGATCACTGAAGCTTTCTTT.

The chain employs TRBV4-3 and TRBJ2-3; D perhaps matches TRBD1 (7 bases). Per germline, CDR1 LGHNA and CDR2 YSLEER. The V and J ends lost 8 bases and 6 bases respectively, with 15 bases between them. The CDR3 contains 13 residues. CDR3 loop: CASARGEWDTQYF. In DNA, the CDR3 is TGCGCCAGCGCCAGGGGGGAATGGGATACGCAGTATTTT.

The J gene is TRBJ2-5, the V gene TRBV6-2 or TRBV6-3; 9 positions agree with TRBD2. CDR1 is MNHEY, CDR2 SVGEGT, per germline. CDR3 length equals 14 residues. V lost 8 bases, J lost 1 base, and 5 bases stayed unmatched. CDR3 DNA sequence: TGTGCCAGCGATCGAGCGGGGGGCCAAGAGACCCAGTACTTC. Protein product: CASDRAGGQETQYF.

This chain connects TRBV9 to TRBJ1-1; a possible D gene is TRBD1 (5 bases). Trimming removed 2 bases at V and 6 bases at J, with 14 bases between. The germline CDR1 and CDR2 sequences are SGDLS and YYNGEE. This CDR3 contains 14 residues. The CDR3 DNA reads TGTGCCAGCAGCGTGGGGGGTGGAGTAGCTGAAGCTTTCTTT. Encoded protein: CASSVGGGVAEAFF.

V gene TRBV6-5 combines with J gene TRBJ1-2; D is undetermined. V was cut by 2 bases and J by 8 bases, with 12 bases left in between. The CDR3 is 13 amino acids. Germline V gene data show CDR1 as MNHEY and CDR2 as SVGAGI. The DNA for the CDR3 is TGTGCCAGCAGTTACGGCGGGCGCGGGGGCTACACCTTC. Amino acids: CASSYGGRGGYTF.

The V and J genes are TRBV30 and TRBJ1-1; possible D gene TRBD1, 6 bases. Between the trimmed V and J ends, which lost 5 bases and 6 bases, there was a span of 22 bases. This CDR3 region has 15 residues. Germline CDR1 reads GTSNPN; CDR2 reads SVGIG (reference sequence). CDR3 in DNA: TGTGCCTGGGGGGGGTTACAGGGTGATCTCGCTGAAGCTTTCTTT. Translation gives CAWGGLQGDLAEAFF.

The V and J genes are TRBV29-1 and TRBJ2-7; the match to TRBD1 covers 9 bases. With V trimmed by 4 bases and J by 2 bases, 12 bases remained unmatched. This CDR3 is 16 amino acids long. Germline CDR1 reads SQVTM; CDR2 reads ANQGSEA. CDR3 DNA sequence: TGCAGCGTTGCCGGTTCTGGGACAGGGAATCCCTACGAGCAGTACTTC. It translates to CSVAGSGTGNPYEQYF.

The CDR3 DNA reads as TGTGCCAGCACCCTGAACTTGGGTCTGAGCACAGATACGCAGTATTTT. As protein: CASTLNLGLSTDTQYF. This chain joins TRBV2 and TRBJ2-3, with D unresolved. V lost 7 bases and J lost 0, with 17 bases in between. CDR3 length: 16 amino acids. Germline lookup yields CDR1 SNHLY and CDR2 FYNNEI. Full variable domain (remainder filled in from reference TRBV2 and TRBJ2-3): EPEVTQTPSHQVTQMGQEVILRCVPISNHLYFYWYRQILGQKVEFLVSFYNNEISEKSEIFDDQFSVERPDGSNFTLKIRSTKLEDSAMYFCASTLNLGLSTDTQYFGPGTRLTVL.

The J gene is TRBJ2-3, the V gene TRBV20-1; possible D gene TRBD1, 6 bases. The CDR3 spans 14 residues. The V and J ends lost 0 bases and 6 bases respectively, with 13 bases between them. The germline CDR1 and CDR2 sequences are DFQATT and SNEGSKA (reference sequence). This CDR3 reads CSARERGQTDTQYF. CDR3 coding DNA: TGCAGTGCTAGAGAGAGAGGACAGACCGATACGCAGTATTTT.

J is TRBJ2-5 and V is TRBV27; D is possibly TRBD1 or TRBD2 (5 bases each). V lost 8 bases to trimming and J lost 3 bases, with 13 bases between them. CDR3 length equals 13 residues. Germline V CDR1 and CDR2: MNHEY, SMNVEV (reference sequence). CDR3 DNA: TGTGCCAGCCGGGGCCTACTCGAAGAGACCCAGTACTTC. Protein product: CASRGLLEETQYF.

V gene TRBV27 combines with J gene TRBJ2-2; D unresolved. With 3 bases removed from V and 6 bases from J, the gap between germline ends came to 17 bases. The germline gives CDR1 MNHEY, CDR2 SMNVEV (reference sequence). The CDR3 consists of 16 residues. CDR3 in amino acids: CASSFSGAFSPGELFF. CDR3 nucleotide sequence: TGTGCCAGCAGTTTTTCTGGTGCGTTCTCCCCCGGGGAGCTGTTTTTT.

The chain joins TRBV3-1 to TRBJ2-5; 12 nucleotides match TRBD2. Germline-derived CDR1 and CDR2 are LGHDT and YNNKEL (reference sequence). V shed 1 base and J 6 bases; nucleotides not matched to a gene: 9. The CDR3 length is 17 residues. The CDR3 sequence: CASSQGLAGVPPQTQYF. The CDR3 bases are TGTGCCAGCAGCCAAGGACTAGCGGGGGTCCCCCCTCAGACCCAGTACTTC.

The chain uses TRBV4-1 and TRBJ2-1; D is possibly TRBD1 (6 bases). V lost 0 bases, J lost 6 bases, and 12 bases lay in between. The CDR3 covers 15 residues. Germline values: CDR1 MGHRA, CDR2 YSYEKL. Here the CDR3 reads CASSQDPGDLNEQFF. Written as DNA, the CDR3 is TGCGCCAGCAGCCAAGACCCAGGGGATCTCAATGAGCAGTTCTTC.

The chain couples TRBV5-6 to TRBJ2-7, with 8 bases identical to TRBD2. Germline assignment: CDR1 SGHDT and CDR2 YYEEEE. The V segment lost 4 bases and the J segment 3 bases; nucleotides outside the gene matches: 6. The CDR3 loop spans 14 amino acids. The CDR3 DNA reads TGTGCCAGCAGCGTGGGACTAGTCAGCTACGAGCAGTACTTC. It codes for CASSVGLVSYEQYF. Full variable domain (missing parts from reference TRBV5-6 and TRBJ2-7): DAGVTQSPTHLIKTRGQQVTLRCSPKSGHDTVSWYQQALGQGPQFIFQYYEEEERQRGNFPDRFSGHQFPNYSSELNVNALLLGDSALYLCASSVGLVSYEQYFGPGTRLTVT.

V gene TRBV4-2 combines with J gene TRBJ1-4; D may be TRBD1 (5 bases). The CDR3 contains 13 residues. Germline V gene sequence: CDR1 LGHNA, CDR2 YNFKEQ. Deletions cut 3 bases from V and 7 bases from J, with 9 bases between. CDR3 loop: CASSHGDSEKLFF. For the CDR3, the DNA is TGTGCCAGCAGCCATGGAGACAGTGAAAAACTGTTTTTT.

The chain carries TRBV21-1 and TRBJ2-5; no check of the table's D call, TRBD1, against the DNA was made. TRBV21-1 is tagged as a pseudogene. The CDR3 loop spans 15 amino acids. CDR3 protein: CASSKAPTPGPYQYF. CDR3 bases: TGTGCCAGCAGCAAAGCCCCCACCCCGGGGCCATATCAGTACTTC.

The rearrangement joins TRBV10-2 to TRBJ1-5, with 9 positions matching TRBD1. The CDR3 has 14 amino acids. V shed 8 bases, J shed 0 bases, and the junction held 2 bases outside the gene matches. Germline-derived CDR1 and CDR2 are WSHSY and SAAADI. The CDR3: CASGTGNSNQPQHF. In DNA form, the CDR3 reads TGCGCCAGCGGGACAGGGAATAGCAATCAGCCCCAGCATTTT.

The CDR3 here is CASSPRGRELVIDEQFF. The CDR3 DNA reads as TGTGCCAGCAGCCCCAGGGGGCGGGAGTTGGTAATCGATGAGCAGTTCTTC. The gene calls are TRBV7-2 and TRBJ2-1; D might be TRBD1 (8 bases). Trimming pared 5 bases from V and 8 bases from J, leaving 25 bases between. Germline V gives CDR1 SGHTA, CDR2 FQGNSA. The CDR3 is 17 residues long.

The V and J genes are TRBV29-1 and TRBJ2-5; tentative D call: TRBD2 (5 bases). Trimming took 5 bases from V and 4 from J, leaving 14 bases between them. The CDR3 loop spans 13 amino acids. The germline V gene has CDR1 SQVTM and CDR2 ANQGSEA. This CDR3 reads CSVLPGGRETQYF. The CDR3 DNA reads TGCAGCGTTCTACCGGGCGGGCGAGAGACCCAGTACTTC. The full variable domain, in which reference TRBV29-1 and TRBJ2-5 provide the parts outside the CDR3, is SAVISQKPSRDICQRGTSLTIQCQVDSQVTMMFWYRQQPGQSLTLIATANQGSEATYESGFVIDKFPISRPNLTFSTLTVSNMSPEDSSIYLCSVLPGGRETQYFGPGTRLLVL.

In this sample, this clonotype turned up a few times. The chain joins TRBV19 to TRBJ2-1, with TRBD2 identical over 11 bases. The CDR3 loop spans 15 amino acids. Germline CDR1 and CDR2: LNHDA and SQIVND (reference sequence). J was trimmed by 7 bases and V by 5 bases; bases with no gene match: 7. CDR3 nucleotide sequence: TGTGCCAGTAGTCTAACTAGCGGGAGCTTTAATGAGCAGTTCTTC. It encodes CASSLTSGSFNEQFF.

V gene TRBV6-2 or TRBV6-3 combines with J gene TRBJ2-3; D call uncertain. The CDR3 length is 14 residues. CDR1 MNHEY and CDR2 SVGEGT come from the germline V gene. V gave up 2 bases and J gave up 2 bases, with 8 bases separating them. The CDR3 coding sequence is TGTGCCAGCAGTTACGGGGTCTACACAGATACGCAGTATTTT. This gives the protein CASSYGVYTDTQYF.

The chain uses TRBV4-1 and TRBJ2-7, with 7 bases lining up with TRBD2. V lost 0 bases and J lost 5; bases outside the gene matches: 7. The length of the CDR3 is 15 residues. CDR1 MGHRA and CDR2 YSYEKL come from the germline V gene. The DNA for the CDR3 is TGCGCCAGCAGCCAAGATCCGGCGGGAGTTAACGAGCAGTACTTC. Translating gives CASSQDPAGVNEQYF.